Shown below are 30 T cell receptor beta chains from a single sample sequenced in a study of blood T cell repertoires in COVID-19. Sequenced by immunoSEQ multiplex PCR; TCRdb stores in-frame clones only, minus some. The sample yields a few hundred thousand clones, about nine tenths seen once. The sample consisted of peripheral blood. The source is a man aged 60-69 years who had recovered from COVID-19.

The chain uses TRBV5-1 and TRBJ1-5; a possible D gene is TRBD1 (6 bases). V was pared by 7 bases and J by 4 bases, with 15 bases between. CDR1 is SGHRS, CDR2 YFSETQ, per germline. CDR3 length: 14 residues. CDR3 sequence: CASRPRTDNQPQHF. The CDR3 bases are TGCGCCAGCCGACCGAGGACAGATAATCAGCCCCAGCATTTT.

The V gene is TRBV14, the J gene TRBJ1-4, with D unclear. Germline V gene sequence: CDR1 SGHDN, CDR2 FVKESK. This CDR3 contains 15 residues. V dropped 1 base and J dropped 5 bases, with 11 bases sitting between them. The CDR3: CASSQGLGFNEKLFF. In DNA form, the CDR3 reads TGTGCCAGCAGCCAAGGACTTGGATTCAATGAAAAACTGTTTTTT.

J is TRBJ1-1 and V is TRBV5-1; possibly TRBD1 for D (6 bases). Germline CDR1 SGHRS, CDR2 YFSETQ. Deletions cut 0 bases from V and 10 bases from J, with 10 bases between. The CDR3 consists of 12 residues. The CDR3 loop reads CASSLDQGRAFF. In DNA, the CDR3 is TGCGCCAGCAGCTTGGATCAGGGGCGAGCTTTCTTT.

The chain employs TRBV5-4 and TRBJ2-2; the D is unclear. The V gene's germline CDR1 is SGHNT and CDR2 YYREEE (reference sequence). The CDR3 extends over 12 amino acids. V shed 4 bases and J shed 8 bases, with 9 bases lying between them. In nucleotides, the CDR3 is TGTGCCAGCAGCCCCGTCTCGGGGGAGCTGTTTTTT. Translated: CASSPVSGELFF.

The V and J genes are TRBV6-4 and TRBJ2-6; D possibly corresponds to TRBD2 (5 bases). The CDR3 runs 14 residues. Between the trimmed V and J ends, which lost 6 bases and 4 bases, there was a span of 10 bases. Germline lookup yields CDR1 MRHNA and CDR2 SNTAGT. The CDR3 sequence is CASSETGGANVLTF. CDR3 coding DNA: TGTGCCAGCAGCGAGACGGGAGGGGCCAACGTCCTGACTTTC.

This chain joins TRBV5-5 and TRBJ2-3; D gene unclear. The CDR3 has 14 amino acids. The V gene lost 4 bases and the J gene lost 1 base, with 10 bases spanning the gap. The germline CDR1 and CDR2 sequences are SGHKS and YYEKEE (reference sequence). Written as DNA, the CDR3 is TGTGCCAGCAGCCCGGGTTGGGGCACAGATACGCAGTATTTT. This sequence encodes CASSPGWGTDTQYF. The entire variable domain, with the rest obtained from reference TRBV5-5 and TRBJ2-3, is as follows: DAGVTQSPTHLIKTRGQQVTLRCSPISGHKSVSWYQQVLGQGPQFIFQYYEKEERGRGNFPDRFSARQFPNYSSELNVNALLLGDSALYLCASSPGWGTDTQYFGPGTRLTVL.

V and J are TRBV5-1 and TRBJ2-5; 12 bases line up with TRBD1. Germline lookup yields CDR1 SGHRS and CDR2 YFSETQ. J lost 5 bases, V lost 3 bases, and 11 bases had no gene match. The CDR3 totals 17 residues. The DNA of the CDR3 is TGCGCCAGCAGCTCGGGGGGACAGGGGGCCCCCCAGGAGACCCAGTACTTC. Translation: CASSSGGQGAPQETQYF.

The chain employs TRBV4-1 and TRBJ1-1, with D possibly matching TRBD1 (6 bases). Deletions cut 4 bases from V and 1 base from J, with 13 bases between. The CDR3 extends over 15 amino acids. Germline assignment: CDR1 MGHRA and CDR2 YSYEKL. CDR3 sequence: CASSPWTASNTEAFF. CDR3 bases: TGCGCCAGCAGCCCATGGACAGCTTCGAACACTGAAGCTTTCTTT.

V and J are TRBV5-1 and TRBJ1-1; D gene uncertain. CDR1 SGHRS and CDR2 YFSETQ come from the germline V gene. The CDR3 covers 14 residues. V was pared by 6 bases and J by 1 base, with 13 bases between. The CDR3 spells CASTPRDSNTEAFF. CDR3 sequence (DNA): TGCGCCAGCACCCCACGAGACTCGAACACTGAAGCTTTCTTT. Full variable domain (outside the CDR3, taken from reference TRBV5-1 and TRBJ1-1): KAGVTQTPRYLIKTRGQQVTLSCSPISGHRSVSWYQQTPGQGLQFLFEYFSETQRNKGNFPGRFSGRQFSNSRSEMNVSTLELGDSALYLCASTPRDSNTEAFFGQGTRLTVV.

As DNA, the CDR3 is TGTGCCAGCAGTCGTAGCGGGGGAGGAACCGGGGAGCTGTTTTTT. Translated, it gives CASSRSGGGTGELFF. The J gene is TRBJ2-2, the V gene TRBV9; 9 positions match TRBD2. The CDR3 consists of 15 residues. Germline V gene sequence: CDR1 SGDLS, CDR2 YYNGEE. V dropped 5 bases and J dropped 5; count of bases not matched to a gene: 7.

As DNA, the CDR3 is TGTGCCAGTAGGACAACTAGCGGGGGGGCCACAGATACGCAGTATTTT. Amino acids: CASRTTSGGATDTQYF. J is TRBJ2-3 and V is TRBV19; TRBD2 aligns across 13 bases. CDR3 size: 16 residues. With 6 bases clipped from V and 2 bases from J, the junction kept 5 bases outside the gene matches. Germline loops: CDR1 LNHDA, CDR2 SQIVND (reference sequence).

This clone was seen just once. The chain recombines TRBV6-2 or TRBV6-3 with TRBJ2-7; D ambiguous. V gave up 5 bases and J gave up 3 bases, with 26 bases separating them. The germline gives CDR1 MNHEY, CDR2 SVGEGT. The CDR3 covers 18 residues. CDR3 nucleotides: TGTGCCAGCAGTCCAAACCCCCGGGTCCTCCTACTTCTCTACGAGCAGTACTTC. This encodes CASSPNPRVLLLLYEQYF.

V usage is TRBV3-1 (or the pseudogene TRBV3-2) and J usage is TRBJ2-5; TRBD2 matches 8 bases. The CDR3 covers 16 residues. From germline, CDR1 is LGHDT and CDR2 YNNKEL (reference sequence). V was pared by 7 bases and J by 3 bases, with 13 bases of the junction left unmatched. The chain's CDR3 is CASTGGSGGAKETQYF. CDR3 nucleotide sequence: TGTGCCAGCACCGGGGGCTCGGGGGGGGCGAAAGAGACCCAGTACTTC.

V is TRBV7-9 and J is TRBJ2-7; 9 nucleotides agree with TRBD1. The CDR3 spans 15 residues. The germline CDR1 and CDR2 sequences are SEHNR and FQNEAQ (reference sequence). V was clipped by 5 bases and J by 0 bases; unmatched bases: 5. The CDR3, as DNA: TGTGCCAGCAGCCCCCGGACAGGGGCCTCCTACGAGCAGTACTTC. Protein sequence: CASSPRTGASYEQYF.

The chain has TRBV5-6 and TRBJ1-1; 10 bases agree with TRBD1. Germline V lookup: CDR1 SGHDT, CDR2 YYEEEE. The CDR3 sequence is 16 residues long. The ends lost 0 bases at V and 5 bases at J; junction bases unmatched: 7. This CDR3 reads CASSLDGQGERTEAFF. CDR3 coding DNA: TGTGCCAGCAGCTTGGACGGACAGGGGGAGAGGACTGAAGCTTTCTTT.

This clone was seen only a few times. The chain couples TRBV20-1 to TRBJ2-7, with 10 bases fitting TRBD1. Looked up from germline, CDR1 is DFQATT and CDR2 is SNEGSKA (reference sequence). The V and J ends lost 6 bases and 9 bases, in that order; junction bases with no gene match: 5. The CDR3 is 11 residues long. This CDR3 is CSAGTGAAQYF. The CDR3 nucleotides read TGCAGTGCCGGGACAGGGGCTGCGCAGTACTTC.

This sequence joins TRBV6-5 and TRBJ1-5, with 8 nucleotides matching TRBD1. Germline lookup yields CDR1 MNHEY and CDR2 SVGAGI. V lost 7 bases and J lost 0; bases outside the gene matches: 5. The CDR3 runs to 15 residues. CDR3 DNA sequence: TGTGCCAGCACTGGACAGGGACCTAGCAATCAGCCCCAGCATTTT. It is translated as CASTGQGPSNQPQHF.

V and J are TRBV6-2 or TRBV6-3 and TRBJ2-1; TRBD2 matches 14 bases. This CDR3 region has 18 residues. V lost 0 bases to trimming and J lost 7 bases; unmatched junction nucleotides: 8. CDR1 and CDR2 (germline): MNHEY, SVGEGT. The CDR3 DNA is TGTGCCAGCAGTTACTCGACTAGCGGGGGGGCCTTATCAAATGAGCAGTTCTTC. Translating it yields CASSYSTSGGALSNEQFF.

This sequence joins TRBV10-2 and TRBJ2-7; no clear D gene. The CDR3 sequence is 14 residues long. Trimming stripped 8 bases from V and 0 bases from J, with 14 bases between. Germline CDR1 is WSHSY and CDR2 is SAAADI. CDR3 bases: TGCGCCAGCTTTTCCGCCCTTAGCTCCTACGAGCAGTACTTC. Amino acid sequence: CASFSALSSYEQYF.

This chain uses TRBV6-5 with TRBJ2-5; TRBD1 is a possible D gene (5 bases). The CDR3 runs to 15 residues. Germline V gives CDR1 MNHEY, CDR2 SVGAGI. The germline V and J ends were trimmed by 6 bases and 0 bases, with 14 bases remaining between them. The CDR3 nucleotides are TGTGCCAGCAGGGGGCCCTCCCCGTACCAAGAGACCCAGTACTTC. Its protein is CASRGPSPYQETQYF.

The chain is built from TRBV18 and TRBJ1-1; D is unclear. V shed 4 bases and J shed 6 bases, with 9 bases lying between them. CDR3 length: 12 amino acids. Germline lookup yields CDR1 KGHSH and CDR2 LQKENI. In DNA form, the CDR3 reads TGTGCCAGCTCACAAATTTCTTCTGAAGCTTTCTTT. Residues: CASSQISSEAFF.

The rearrangement joins TRBV24-1 to TRBJ2-7; 10 bases line up with TRBD2. The V segment lost 4 bases and the J segment 3 bases; nucleotides outside the gene matches: 8. Germline V CDR1 and CDR2: KGHDR, SFDVKD. CDR3 size: 16 residues. The CDR3 region is CATSDPAGTSVYEQYF. The CDR3, as DNA: TGTGCCACCAGTGACCCTGCCGGGACTAGCGTCTACGAGCAGTACTTC.

This chain uses TRBV2 with TRBJ2-6; D may be TRBD1 (5 bases). The V end lost 4 bases, the J end lost 4 bases, and 20 bases lay between the germline ends. Germline-derived CDR1 and CDR2 are SNHLY and FYNNEI. This CDR3 spans 18 amino acids. As DNA, the CDR3 is TGTGCCAGCAGTGGCCGATTCGTAGGGGATAGAGGGGCCAACGTCCTGACTTTC. Translation: CASSGRFVGDRGANVLTF. The full variable domain, in which reference TRBV2 and TRBJ2-6 provide the parts outside the CDR3, is EPEVTQTPSHQVTQMGQEVILRCVPISNHLYFYWYRQILGQKVEFLVSFYNNEISEKSEIFDDQFSVERPDGSNFTLKIRSTKLEDSAMYFCASSGRFVGDRGANVLTFGAGSRLTVL.

The V and J genes are TRBV6-5 and TRBJ1-4; D possibly corresponds to TRBD1 (5 bases). The CDR3 covers 15 residues. Trimming shortened V by 4 bases and J by 6 bases, and 15 bases separated the two germline ends. The germline V gene encodes CDR1 MNHEY and CDR2 SVGAGI. The chain's CDR3 is CASSWGRGYDEKLFF. DNA of the CDR3: TGTGCCAGCAGTTGGGGTCGGGGGTACGATGAAAAACTGTTTTTT.

V is TRBV5-6 and J is TRBJ2-1; perhaps TRBD1 as D (6 bases). The germline gives CDR1 SGHDT, CDR2 YYEEEE. The CDR3 runs to 15 residues. V was shortened by 0 bases and J by 6 bases, with 13 bases between the two germline ends. The CDR3 nucleotides read TGTGCCAGCAGCTTGGCACTGGGGGCGGGCAATGAGCAGTTCTTC. Translated, it gives CASSLALGAGNEQFF.

The V call is TRBV11-2, the J call TRBJ1-4; 7 bases agree with TRBD1. Losses at the gene ends were 0 bases for V and 0 bases for J; bases not matched to a gene: 10. Looked up from germline, CDR1 is SGHAT and CDR2 is FQNNGV. The CDR3 is 19 residues long. This CDR3 is CASSLDGDRDLPTNEKLFF. The CDR3 coding sequence is TGTGCCAGCAGCTTAGATGGCGACAGGGACCTCCCAACTAATGAAAAACTGTTTTTT.

The chain has TRBV3-1 (or the pseudogene TRBV3-2) and TRBJ1-1; D ambiguous. CDR1 and CDR2 from the germline V gene are LGHDT and YNNKEL (reference sequence). This CDR3 has 15 amino acids. Trimming took 5 bases from V and 2 from J, leaving 15 bases between them. CDR3 sequence (DNA): TGTGCCAGCAGCTCGGTGGTTACAGTTAACACTGAAGCTTTCTTT. Translated, it gives CASSSVVTVNTEAFF.

The chain has TRBV5-4 and TRBJ2-7; 15 positions match TRBD2. Trimming removed 4 bases from V and 0 bases from J; junction bases left unmatched: 5. CDR1 is SGHNT, CDR2 YYREEE, per germline (reference sequence). This CDR3 comprises 17 residues. CDR3 residues: CASSRGLAGGSSYEQYF. The CDR3 DNA reads as TGTGCCAGCAGCCGAGGACTAGCGGGGGGGAGCTCCTACGAGCAGTACTTC.

The rearrangement joins TRBV9 to TRBJ1-2; tentatively, D is TRBD1 (6 bases). CDR3 length: 13 residues. The V end lost 3 bases, the J end lost 4 bases, and 10 bases lay between the germline ends. The germline V gene has CDR1 SGDLS and CDR2 YYNGEE. The CDR3 bases are TGTGCCAGCAGCGCCGGACAGTCCTATGGCTACACCTTC. Protein sequence: CASSAGQSYGYTF.

V is TRBV6-5 and J is TRBJ1-2; TRBD1 matches 10 bases. The length of the CDR3 is 15 residues. CDR1 is MNHEY, CDR2 SVGAGI, per germline. The junction had 10 bases not matched to a gene; V was cut back by 7 bases and J by 5 bases. The CDR3 region is CASTPDRGHGYGYTF. Written as DNA, the CDR3 is TGTGCCAGCACCCCAGACAGGGGGCATGGTTATGGCTACACCTTC.